This record concerns one T cell receptor (beta chain) sequence. Its matching antigen is unknown. This entry comes from a study of graft-versus-host responses after intestinal transplantation. Study at large: Anti-thymocyte globulin was used for induction in all recipients, who then took tacrolimus and steroids for approximately three years. Study conclusions and caveats: Circulating GvH clones peaking coincided with falling HvG clones soon after transplant.

Using immunoSEQ multiplex PCR, the repertoire was profiled, and TCRdb retains in-frame clones only, with some absent. Here the sample spans some 40,000 clones, roughly 86% being singletons. Specimen: PBMCs, collected around 280 days after transplant. The origin of this receptor is a human patient who received an intestinal transplant, so some T cells may come from the graft donor.

The CDR3 here is CASSSLGDEQFF. The CDR3 nucleotides are TGTGCCAGCAGCTCTTTGGGGGATGAGCAGTTCTTC. The rearrangement uses TRBV7-9 and TRBJ2-1; D assignment may be TRBD1 or TRBD2 (5 bases each). Germline lookup yields CDR1 SEHNR and CDR2 FQNEAQ (reference sequence). V was cut by 4 bases and J by 8 bases, with 9 bases left in between. This CDR3 spans 12 amino acids.